This T cell receptor (beta chain) was documented in a study of T cells in localized non-small cell lung cancer. Study-wide points: Blood T cell density predicted longer survival; adjacent-lung clonality, shorter. Appearance in adjacent lung was seen for a median around 55 of the top 100 tumor clones. Among the tissues sampled, uninvolved adjacent lung had the highest T cell clonality, above tumor.

Lung tissue at least 2 cm from the tumor margin was confirmed free of atypia. The repertoire was sequenced with immunoSEQ multiplex PCR; TCRdb's copy has only in-frame clones and lacks some. The table includes approximately 1,500 clones, 20% to 30% detected once. V shed 4 bases, J shed 0 bases, and the junction held 2 bases outside the gene matches. The CDR3 spans 16 residues. The germline V gene encodes CDR1 KGHSH and CDR2 LQKENI. Worth noting for this clone: Antigen unknown.

The source material was normal lung tissue next to the tumor, sampled before any cancer treatment. The source is a male donor aged 60 or older with stage I lung adenocarcinoma. The V gene is TRBV18, the J gene TRBJ2-1; 11 positions agree with TRBD2. CDR3 in DNA: TGTGCCAGCTCACTAGCGGGGGGGAGCTCCTACAATGAGCAGTTCTTC. Its protein product is CASSLAGGSSYNEQFF.